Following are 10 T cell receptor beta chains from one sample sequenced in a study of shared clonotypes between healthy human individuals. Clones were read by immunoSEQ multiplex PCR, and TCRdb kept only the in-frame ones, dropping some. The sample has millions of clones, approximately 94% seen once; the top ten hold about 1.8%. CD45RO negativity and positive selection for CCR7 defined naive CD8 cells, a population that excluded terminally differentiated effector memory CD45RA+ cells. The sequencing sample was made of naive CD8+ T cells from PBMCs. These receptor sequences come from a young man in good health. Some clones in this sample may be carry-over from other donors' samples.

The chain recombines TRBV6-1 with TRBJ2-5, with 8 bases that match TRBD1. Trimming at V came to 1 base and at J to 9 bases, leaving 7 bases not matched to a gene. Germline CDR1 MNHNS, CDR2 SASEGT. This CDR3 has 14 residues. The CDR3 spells CASSEGQGRSAQYF. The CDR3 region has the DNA TGTGCCAGCAGTGAAGGACAGGGGAGATCCGCCCAGTACTTC.

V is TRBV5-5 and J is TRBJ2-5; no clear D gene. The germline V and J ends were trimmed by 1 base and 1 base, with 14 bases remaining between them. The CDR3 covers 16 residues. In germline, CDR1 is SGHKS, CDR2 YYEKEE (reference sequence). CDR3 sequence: CASSLPGWRSQETQYF. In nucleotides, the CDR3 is TGTGCCAGCAGCTTGCCCGGGTGGCGGTCCCAAGAGACCCAGTACTTC.

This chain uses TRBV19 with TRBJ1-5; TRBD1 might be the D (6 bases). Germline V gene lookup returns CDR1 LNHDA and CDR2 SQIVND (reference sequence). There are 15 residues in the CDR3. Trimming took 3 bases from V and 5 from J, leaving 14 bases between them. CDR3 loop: CASSIRGGPHQPQHF. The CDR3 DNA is TGTGCCAGTAGTATCCGGGGGGGGCCGCATCAGCCCCAGCATTTT. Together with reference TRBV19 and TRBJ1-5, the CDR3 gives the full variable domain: DGGITQSPKYLFRKEGQNVTLSCEQNLNHDAMYWYRQDPGQGLRLIYYSQIVNDFQKGDIAEGYSVSREKKESFPLTVTSAQKNPTAFYLCASSIRGGPHQPQHFGDGTRLSIL.

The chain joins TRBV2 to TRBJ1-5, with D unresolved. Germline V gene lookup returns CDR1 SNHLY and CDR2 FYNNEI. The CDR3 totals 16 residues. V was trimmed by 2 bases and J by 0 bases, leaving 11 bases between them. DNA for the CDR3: TGTGCCAGCAGTGAAAAGTACATTATTAGCAATCAGCCCCAGCATTTT. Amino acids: CASSEKYIISNQPQHF.

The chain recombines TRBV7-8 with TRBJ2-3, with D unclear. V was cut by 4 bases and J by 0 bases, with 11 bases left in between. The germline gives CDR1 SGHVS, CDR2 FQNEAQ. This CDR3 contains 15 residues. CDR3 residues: CASSSNPGSTDTQYF. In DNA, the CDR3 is TGTGCCAGCAGCTCGAACCCGGGTAGCACAGATACGCAGTATTTT.

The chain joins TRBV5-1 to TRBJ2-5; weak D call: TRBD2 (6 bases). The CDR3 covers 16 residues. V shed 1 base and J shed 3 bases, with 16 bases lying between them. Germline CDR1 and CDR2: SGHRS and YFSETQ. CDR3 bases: TGCGCCAGCAGCTTGACGGGACTGTACGGGGAAGAGACCCAGTACTTC. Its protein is CASSLTGLYGEETQYF.

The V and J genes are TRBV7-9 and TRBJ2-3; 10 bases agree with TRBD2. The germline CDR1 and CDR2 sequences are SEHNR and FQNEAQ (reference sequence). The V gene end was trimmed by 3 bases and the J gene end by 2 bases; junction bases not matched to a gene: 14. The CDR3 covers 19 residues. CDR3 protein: CASSFSGTSASTHTDTQYF. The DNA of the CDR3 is TGTGCCAGCAGCTTCTCCGGGACTAGCGCTAGCACGCACACAGATACGCAGTATTTT. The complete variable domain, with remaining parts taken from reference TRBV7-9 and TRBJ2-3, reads DTGVSQNPRHKITKRGQNVTFRCDPISEHNRLYWYRQTLGQGPEFLTYFQNEAQLEKSRLLSDRFSAERPKGSFSTLEIQRTEQGDSAMYLCASSFSGTSASTHTDTQYFGPGTRLTVL.

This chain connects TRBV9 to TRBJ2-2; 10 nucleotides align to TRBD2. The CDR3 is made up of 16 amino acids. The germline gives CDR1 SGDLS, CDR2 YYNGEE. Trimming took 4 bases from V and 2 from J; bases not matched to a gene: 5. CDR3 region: CASSPLAGGNTGELFF. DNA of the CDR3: TGTGCCAGCAGCCCGTTAGCGGGAGGTAACACCGGGGAGCTGTTTTTT.

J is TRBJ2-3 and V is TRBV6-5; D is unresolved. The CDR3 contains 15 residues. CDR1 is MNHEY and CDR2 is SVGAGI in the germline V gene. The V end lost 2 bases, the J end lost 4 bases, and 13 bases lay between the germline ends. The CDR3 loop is CASSYPRLGADTQYF. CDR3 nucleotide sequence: TGTGCCAGCAGTTACCCCAGACTTGGAGCAGATACGCAGTATTTT.

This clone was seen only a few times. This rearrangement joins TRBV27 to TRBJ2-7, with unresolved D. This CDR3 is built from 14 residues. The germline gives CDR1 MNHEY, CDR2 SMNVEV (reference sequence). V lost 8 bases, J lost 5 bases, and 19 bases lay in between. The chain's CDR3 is CASGSPYRSHEQYF. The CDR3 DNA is TGTGCCAGCGGGTCTCCCTACAGAAGCCACGAGCAGTACTTC.